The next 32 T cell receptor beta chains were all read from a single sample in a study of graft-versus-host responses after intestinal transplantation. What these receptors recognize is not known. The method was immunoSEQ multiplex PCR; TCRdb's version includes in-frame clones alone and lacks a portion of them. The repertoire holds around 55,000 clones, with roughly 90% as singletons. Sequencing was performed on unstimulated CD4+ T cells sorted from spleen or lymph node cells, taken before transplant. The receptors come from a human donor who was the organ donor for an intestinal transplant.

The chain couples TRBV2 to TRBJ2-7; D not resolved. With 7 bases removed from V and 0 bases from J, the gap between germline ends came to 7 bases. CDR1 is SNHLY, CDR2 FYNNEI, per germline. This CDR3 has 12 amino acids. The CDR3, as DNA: TGTGCCAGCATGCGGAGCTCCTACGAGCAGTACTTC. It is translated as CASMRSSYEQYF.

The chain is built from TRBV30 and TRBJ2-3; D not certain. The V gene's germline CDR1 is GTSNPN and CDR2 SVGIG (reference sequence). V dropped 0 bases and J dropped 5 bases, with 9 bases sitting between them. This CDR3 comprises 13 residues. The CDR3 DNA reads TGTGCCTGGAGTGTACAACAGCTAGATACGCAGTATTTT. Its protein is CAWSVQQLDTQYF.

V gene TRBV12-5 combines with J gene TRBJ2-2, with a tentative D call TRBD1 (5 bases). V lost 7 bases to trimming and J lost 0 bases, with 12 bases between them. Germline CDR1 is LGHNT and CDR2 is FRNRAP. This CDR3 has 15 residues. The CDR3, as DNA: TGTGCTAGTGCAGAGGACACCCCGAACACCGGGGAGCTGTTTTTT. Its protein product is CASAEDTPNTGELFF.

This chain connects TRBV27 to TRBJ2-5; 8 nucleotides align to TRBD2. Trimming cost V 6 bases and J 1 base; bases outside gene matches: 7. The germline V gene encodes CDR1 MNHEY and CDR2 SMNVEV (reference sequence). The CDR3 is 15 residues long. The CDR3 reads CASSPSGTSQETQYF. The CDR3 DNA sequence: TGTGCCAGCAGCCCCTCCGGGACTAGCCAAGAGACCCAGTACTTC.

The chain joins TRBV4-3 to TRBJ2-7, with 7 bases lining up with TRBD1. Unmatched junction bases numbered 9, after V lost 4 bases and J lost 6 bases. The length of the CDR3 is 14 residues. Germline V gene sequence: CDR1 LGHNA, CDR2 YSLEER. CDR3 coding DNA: TGCGCCAGCAGCCCCCTCGACAGGGCCACCGAGCAGTACTTC. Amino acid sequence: CASSPLDRATEQYF.

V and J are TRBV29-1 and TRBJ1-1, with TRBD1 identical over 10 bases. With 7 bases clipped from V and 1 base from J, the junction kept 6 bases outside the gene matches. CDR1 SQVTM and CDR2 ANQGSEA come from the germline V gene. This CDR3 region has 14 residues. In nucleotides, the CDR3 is TGCAGCGCTCGACAGGGGGCACGGAACACTGAAGCTTTCTTT. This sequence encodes CSARQGARNTEAFF.

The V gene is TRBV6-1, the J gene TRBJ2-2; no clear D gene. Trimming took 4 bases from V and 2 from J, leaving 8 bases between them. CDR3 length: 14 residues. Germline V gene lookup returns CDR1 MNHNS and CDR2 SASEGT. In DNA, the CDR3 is TGTGCCAGCAGTGTCAGAGGTAACACCGGGGAGCTGTTTTTT. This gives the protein CASSVRGNTGELFF.

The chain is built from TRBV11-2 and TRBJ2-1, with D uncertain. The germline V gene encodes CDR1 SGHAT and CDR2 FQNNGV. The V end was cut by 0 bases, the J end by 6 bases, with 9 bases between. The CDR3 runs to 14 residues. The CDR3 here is CASSLEAPINEQFF. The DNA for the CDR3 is TGTGCCAGCAGCTTAGAGGCACCCATCAATGAGCAGTTCTTC.

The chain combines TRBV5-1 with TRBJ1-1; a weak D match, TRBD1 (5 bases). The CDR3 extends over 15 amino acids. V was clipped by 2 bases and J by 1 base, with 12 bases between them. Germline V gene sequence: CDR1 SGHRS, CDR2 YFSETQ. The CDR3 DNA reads TGCGCCAGCAGCTTCCGGGCAGGGAAGAACACTGAAGCTTTCTTT. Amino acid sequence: CASSFRAGKNTEAFF.

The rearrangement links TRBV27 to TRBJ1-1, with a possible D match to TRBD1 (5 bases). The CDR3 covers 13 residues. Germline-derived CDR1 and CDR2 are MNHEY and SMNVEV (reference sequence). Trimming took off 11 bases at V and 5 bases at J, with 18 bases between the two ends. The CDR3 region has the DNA TGTGCCCCTTCAGAAGGGGAGGGAACTGAAGCTTTCTTT. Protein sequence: CAPSEGEGTEAFF.

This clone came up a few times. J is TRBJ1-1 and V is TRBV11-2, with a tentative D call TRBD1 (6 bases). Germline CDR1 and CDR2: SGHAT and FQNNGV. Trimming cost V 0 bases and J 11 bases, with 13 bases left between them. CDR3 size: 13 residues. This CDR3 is CASSLEQGKRAFF. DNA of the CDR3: TGTGCCAGCAGCTTAGAACAGGGTAAACGGGCTTTCTTT.

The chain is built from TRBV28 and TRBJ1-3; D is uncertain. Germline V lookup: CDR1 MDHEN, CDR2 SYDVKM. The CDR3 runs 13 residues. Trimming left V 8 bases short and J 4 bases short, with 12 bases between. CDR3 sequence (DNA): TGTGCCAGCGAAGAGGGTTCGGGAAACACCATATATTTT. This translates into CASEEGSGNTIYF.

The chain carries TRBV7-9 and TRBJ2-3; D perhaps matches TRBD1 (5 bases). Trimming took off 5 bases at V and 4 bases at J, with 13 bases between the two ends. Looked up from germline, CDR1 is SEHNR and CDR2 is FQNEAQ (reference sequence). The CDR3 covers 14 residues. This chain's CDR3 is CASSLRPGPDTQYF. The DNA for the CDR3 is TGTGCCAGCAGCCTTCGACCAGGGCCAGATACGCAGTATTTT.

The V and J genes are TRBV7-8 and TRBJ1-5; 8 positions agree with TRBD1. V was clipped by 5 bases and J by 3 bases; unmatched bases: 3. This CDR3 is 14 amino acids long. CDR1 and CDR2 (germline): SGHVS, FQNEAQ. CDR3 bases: TGTGCCAGCAGCCAGGGGGCGATCAATCAGCCCCAGCATTTT. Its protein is CASSQGAINQPQHF.

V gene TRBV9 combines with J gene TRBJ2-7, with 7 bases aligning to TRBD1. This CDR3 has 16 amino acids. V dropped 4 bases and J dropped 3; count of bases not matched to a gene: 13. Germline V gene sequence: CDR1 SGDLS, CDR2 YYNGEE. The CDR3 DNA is TGTGCCAGCAGCACCAACAGGGGTCTGAGCCGCTACGAGCAGTACTTC. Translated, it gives CASSTNRGLSRYEQYF.

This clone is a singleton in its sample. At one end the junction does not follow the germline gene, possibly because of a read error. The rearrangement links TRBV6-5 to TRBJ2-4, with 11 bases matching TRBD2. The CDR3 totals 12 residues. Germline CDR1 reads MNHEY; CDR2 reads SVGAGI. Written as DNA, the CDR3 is TGTGCCAGCAGGGGGACTAGCGGTCGGGTCCACTTC. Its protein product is CASRGTSGRVHF.

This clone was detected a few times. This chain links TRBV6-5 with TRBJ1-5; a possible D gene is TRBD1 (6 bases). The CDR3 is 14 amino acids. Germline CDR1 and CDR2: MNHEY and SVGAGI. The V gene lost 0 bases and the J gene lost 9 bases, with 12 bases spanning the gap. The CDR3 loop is CASSYSTGPWPQHF. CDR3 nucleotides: TGTGCCAGCAGTTACTCGACAGGTCCGTGGCCCCAGCATTTT.

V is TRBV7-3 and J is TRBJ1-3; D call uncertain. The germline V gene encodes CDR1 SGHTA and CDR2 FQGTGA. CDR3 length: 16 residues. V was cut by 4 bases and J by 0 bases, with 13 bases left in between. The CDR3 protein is CASSWTPVNSGNTIYF. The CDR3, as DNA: TGTGCCAGCAGCTGGACTCCTGTTAACTCTGGAAACACCATATATTTT.

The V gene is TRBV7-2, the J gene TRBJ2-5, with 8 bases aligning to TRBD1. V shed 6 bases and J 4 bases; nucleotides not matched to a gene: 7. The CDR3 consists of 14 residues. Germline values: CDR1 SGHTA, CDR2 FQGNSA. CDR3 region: CASSHGQGIETQYF. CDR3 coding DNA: TGTGCCAGCAGTCATGGACAGGGAATAGAGACCCAGTACTTC.

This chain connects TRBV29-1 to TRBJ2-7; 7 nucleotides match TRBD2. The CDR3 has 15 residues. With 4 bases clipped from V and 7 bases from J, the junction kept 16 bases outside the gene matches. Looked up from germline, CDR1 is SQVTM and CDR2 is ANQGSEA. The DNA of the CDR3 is TGCAGCGTTGTTTTGCTAGCGGACCCGTGGGAGGAGCAGTACTTC. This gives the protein CSVVLLADPWEEQYF.

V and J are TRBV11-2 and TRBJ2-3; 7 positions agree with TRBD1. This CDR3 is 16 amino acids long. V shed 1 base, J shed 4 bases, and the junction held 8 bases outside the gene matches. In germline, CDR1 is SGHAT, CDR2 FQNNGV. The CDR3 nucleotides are TGTGCCAGCAGCTTAGCGTGGGGACAGAATCCAGATACGCAGTATTTT. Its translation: CASSLAWGQNPDTQYF. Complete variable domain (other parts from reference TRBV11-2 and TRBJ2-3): EAGVAQSPRYKIIEKRQSVAFWCNPISGHATLYWYQQILGQGPKLLIQFQNNGVVDDSQLPKDRFSAERLKGVDSTLKIQPAKLEDSAVYLCASSLAWGQNPDTQYFGPGTRLTVL.

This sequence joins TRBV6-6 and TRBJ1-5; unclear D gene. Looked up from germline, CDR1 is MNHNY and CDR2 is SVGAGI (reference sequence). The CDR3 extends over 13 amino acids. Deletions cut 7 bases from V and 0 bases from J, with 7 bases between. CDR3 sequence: CASTLNSNQPQHF. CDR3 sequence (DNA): TGTGCCAGCACCCTAAATAGCAATCAGCCCCAGCATTTT.

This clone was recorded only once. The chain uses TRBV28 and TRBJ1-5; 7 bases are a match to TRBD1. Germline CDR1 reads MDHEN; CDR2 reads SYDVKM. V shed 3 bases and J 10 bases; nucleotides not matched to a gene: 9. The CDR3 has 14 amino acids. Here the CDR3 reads CASSFSDRERPQHF. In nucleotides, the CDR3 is TGTGCCAGCAGTTTTAGTGACAGGGAAAGACCCCAGCATTTT.

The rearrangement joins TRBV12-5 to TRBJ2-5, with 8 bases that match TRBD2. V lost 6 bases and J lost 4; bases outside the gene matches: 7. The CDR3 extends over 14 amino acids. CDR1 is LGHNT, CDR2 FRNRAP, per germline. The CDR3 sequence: CASGGLGTTETQYF. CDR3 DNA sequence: TGTGCTAGTGGGGGACTAGGTACTACAGAGACCCAGTACTTC.

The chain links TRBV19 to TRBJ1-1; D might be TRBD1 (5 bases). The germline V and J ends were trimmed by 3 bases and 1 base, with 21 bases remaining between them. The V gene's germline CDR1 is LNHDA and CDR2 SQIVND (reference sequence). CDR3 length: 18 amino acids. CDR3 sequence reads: CASSIRSLGKGQNTEAFF. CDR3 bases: TGTGCCAGTAGTATTCGTTCCCTTGGGAAGGGGCAGAACACTGAAGCTTTCTTT.

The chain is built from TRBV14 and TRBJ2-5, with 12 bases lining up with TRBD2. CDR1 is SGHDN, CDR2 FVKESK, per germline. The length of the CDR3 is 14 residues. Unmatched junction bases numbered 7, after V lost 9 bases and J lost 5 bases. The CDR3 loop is CARPGLAGLETQYF. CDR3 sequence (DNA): TGTGCCAGACCCGGACTAGCGGGACTGGAGACCCAGTACTTC.

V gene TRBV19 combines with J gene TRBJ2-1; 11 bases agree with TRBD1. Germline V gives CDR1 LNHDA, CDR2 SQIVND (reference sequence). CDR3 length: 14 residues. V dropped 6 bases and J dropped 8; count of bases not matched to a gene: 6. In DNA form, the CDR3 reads TGTGCCAGTAGCCCGGACAGGGGGCATCATGAGCAGTTCTTC. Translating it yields CASSPDRGHHEQFF.

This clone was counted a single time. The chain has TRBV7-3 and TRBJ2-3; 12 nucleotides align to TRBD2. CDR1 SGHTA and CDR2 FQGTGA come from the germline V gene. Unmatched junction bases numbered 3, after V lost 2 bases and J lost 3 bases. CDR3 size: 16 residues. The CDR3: CASSLGLAGLTDTQYF. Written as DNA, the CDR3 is TGTGCCAGCAGCTTAGGACTAGCGGGACTAACAGATACGCAGTATTTT.

The CDR3 DNA follows: TGTGCCAGCAGCCGCGAGACAGGGAGTAATTCACCCCTCCACTTT. It encodes CASSRETGSNSPLHF. This chain joins TRBV5-6 and TRBJ1-6; 7 bases align to TRBD1. The CDR3 is 15 amino acids. J was trimmed by 6 bases and V by 4 bases; bases with no gene match: 7. Germline V gene sequence: CDR1 SGHDT, CDR2 YYEEEE.

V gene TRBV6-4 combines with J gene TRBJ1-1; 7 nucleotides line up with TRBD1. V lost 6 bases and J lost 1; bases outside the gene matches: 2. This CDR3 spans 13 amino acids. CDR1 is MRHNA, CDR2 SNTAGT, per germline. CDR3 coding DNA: TGTGCCAGCAGGAGACAGGGGAACACTGAAGCTTTCTTT. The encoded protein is CASRRQGNTEAFF.

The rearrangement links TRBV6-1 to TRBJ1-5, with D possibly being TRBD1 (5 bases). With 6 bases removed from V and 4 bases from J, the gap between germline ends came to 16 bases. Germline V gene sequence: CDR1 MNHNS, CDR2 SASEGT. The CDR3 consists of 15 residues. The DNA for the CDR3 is TGTGCCAGCAGAGACCAGGGCGCGGGGAATCAGCCCCAGCATTTT. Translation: CASRDQGAGNQPQHF.

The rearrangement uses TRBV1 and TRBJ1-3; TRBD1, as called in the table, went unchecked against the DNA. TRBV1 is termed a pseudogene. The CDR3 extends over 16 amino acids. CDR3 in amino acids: CTSSQRRQGTGNTIYF. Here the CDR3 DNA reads TGCACCAGCAGCCAGCGTAGACAGGGGACTGGAAACACCATATATTTT.